The sequence of this T cell receptor beta chain was determined in a study of T cell responses to AZD1222 COVID-19 vaccine (dated by TCRdb to the early 2020s). Notes on the research overall: A total of roughly 240 trial participants underwent TCR sequencing, of whom approximately 210 received two doses of AZD1222 and approximately 25 received two doses of the MenACWY control vaccine. Trial participants were enrolled by age into subgroups of 18-55, 56-69 and 70-plus years, and approximately 150, 30 and 60 TCR-sequenced participants, respectively, were included in these subgroups. Paper-wide results and their limitations: The vaccine-associated CD4 TCRs covered the entire spike protein, and the dominant responses fell in regions 160-218 and 743-854. Participants were mostly white British, with more females than males. The authors suggested clonal diversity may have been underestimated. Nearly half of unique spike-specific TCRs reportedly recognized epitopes outside regions mutated in the B.1.351 and B.1.1.7 variants. Conclusions about previously exposed vaccinees are limited because only a handful of AZD1222 recipients were SARS-CoV-2 seropositive at baseline. In the small 56-69-year group, the increase in depth fell short of significance, most likely because of low power. Because no day 14 peak-response samples were available, the repertoires could be characterized only after the peak T cell response. After two AZD1222 doses, spike-specific TCR breadth and depth were significantly higher than at day 0 and than in MenACWY recipients.

In the case of this clone: It lacks a known antigen. Base qualities are not recorded, but no much larger clone differs from it by a single base.

The CDR3 regions of human TCRbeta chains were subjected to immunosequencing. The study's own analysis went as follows. Repertoire TCRs were matched against a reference library of SARS-CoV-2-specific TCRs generated with the MIRA antigen-specificity platform. Breadth was defined as the fraction of unique TCRs that were SARS-CoV-2-associated. Depth was defined as the fraction of total T cells that were SARS-CoV-2-associated. Using the MIRA data, every spike-specific TCR was mapped to the spike region that the TCR reacted to and assigned to either a CD4 or a CD8 class. Log10-transformed breadth and depth values were compared by one-way ANOVA with Sidak's multiple comparisons tests. TCRdb took this table from immuneACCESS and kept in-frame rearrangements with V and J called. Such tables lack part of the clones; where checked against another copy, unresolved V genes explain under half of the gap, and the rest is unexplained. V and J calls and clone size are copied from that table; D and trimming were computed from the DNA. Present in this sample are 95,000 to 150,000 clones, 85% to 95% of which were seen just once. 5% of the sample lies in the top ten.

V is trimmed back by 6 bases and J by 2 bases, and the junction contains 7 bases that no gene match accounts for. The CDR3 starts with the cysteine, ends with the phenylalanine, and has 15 residues. The entry retains the CDR3 DNA only, 45 bases that are in frame from base 1. CDR1 is given as MNHEY and CDR2 as SVGAGI, both from the germline V gene. Per the publication, the time point label means: about 28 days (+/-7) after the second vaccine dose. Because spike-specific TCR depth and breadth did not differ between the two schedules, AZD1222 recipients who got a second dose at roughly 4 weeks were pooled with those who got a second dose at roughly 12 weeks. Vaccinee samples were obtained from the UK trials COV001 and COV002, which included a single-blind randomized controlled phase 2/3 trial of AZD1222 (ChAdOx1 nCoV-19) in healthy adults. For TCRbeta chain sequencing, PBMC samples from trial participants were taken at day 0 and at day 28 after the second dose.

Sequenced here: peripheral blood, sampled 28 days after the second AZD1222 dose. The V and J segments used are TRBV6-5 and TRBJ1-5; 7 nucleotides in the junction match TRBD1. The TCR sequence derives from an adult who received the AZD1222 COVID-19 vaccine. The CDR3 amino acid sequence is: CASRVGGAGNQPQHF. The DNA reads TGTGCCAGCAGAGTAGGGGGCGCTGGCAATCAGCCCCAGCATTTT.